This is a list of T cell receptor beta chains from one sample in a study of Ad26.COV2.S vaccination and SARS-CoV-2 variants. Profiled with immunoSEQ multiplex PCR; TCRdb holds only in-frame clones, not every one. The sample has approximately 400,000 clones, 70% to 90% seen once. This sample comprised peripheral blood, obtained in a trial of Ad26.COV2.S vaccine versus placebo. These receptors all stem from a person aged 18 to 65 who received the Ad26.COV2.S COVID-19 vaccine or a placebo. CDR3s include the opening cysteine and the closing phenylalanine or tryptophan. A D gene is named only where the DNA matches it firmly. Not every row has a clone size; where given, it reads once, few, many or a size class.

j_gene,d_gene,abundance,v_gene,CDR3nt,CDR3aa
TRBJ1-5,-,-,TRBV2,TGTGCCAGCAGGAAACAGGGTTACCAGCCCCAGCATTTT,CASRKQGYQPQHF
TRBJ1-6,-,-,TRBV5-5,TGTGCCAGCAGCCTATACAGCAGAGAATCCCTCCACTTT,CASSLYSRESLHF
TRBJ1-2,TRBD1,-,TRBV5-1,TGCGCCAGCAGCTTGGAACAGGGGGCGCGAGGCTACACCTTC,CASSLEQGARGYTF
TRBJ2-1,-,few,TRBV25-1,TGTGCCAGCAGTGACATAGGGTTATTCGGTGAGCAGTTCTTC,CASSDIGLFGEQFF
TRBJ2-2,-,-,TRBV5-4,TGTGCCAGCAGCCCCAAGTTGGGTAGGGGGGAGCTGTTTTTT,CASSPKLGRGELFF
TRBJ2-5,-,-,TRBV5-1,TGCGCCAGCAACGGGGGGCAGGGGAAAGAGACCCAGTACTTC,CASNGGQGKETQYF
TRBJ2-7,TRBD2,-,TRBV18,TGTGCCAGCTCACCATCGGGGACTAGCGGGAACTACGAGCAGTACTTC,CASSPSGTSGNYEQYF
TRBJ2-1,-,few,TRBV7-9,TGTGCCAGCAGCCGAGAGGGACCCTACAATGAGCAGTTCTTC,CASSREGPYNEQFF
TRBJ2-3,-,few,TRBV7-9,TGTGCCAGCAGCCTAGGGACGGCCGCAGATACGCAGTATTTT,CASSLGTAADTQYF
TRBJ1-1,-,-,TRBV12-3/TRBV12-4,TGTGCCAGCACTTCAGAACTGAACACTGAAGCTTTCTTT,CASTSELNTEAFF
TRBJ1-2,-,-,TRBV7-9,TGTGCCAGCAGCGAAAACTATGGCTACACCTTC,CASSENYGYTF
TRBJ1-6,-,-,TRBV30,TGTGCCTGGGGGGACGGATTTAATTCACCCCTCCACTTT,CAWGDGFNSPLHF
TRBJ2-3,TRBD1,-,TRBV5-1,TGCGCCAGCAGCTCGCAATACAGGGGGCTCCGTTTGGATACGCAGTATTTT,CASSSQYRGLRLDTQYF
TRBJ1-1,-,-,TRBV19,TGTGCCAGTACACCCGGGCCCGGGGGGCCCATGAACACTGAAGCTTTCTTT,CASTPGPGGPMNTEAFF
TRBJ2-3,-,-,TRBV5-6,TGTGCCAGCAGCCACCGAGATACGCAGTATTTT,CASSHRDTQYF
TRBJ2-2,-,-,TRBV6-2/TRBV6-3,TGTGCCAGCAGCCTTCTGGGGGTTACCTCCACCGGGGAGCTGTTTTTT,CASSLLGVTSTGELFF
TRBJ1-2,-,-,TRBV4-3,TGCGCCAGCAGCCAAGACATCGGGGGTGGCTACACCTTC,CASSQDIGGGYTF